What follows describes a single T cell receptor (beta chain). Its antigen is unidentified. Libraries were prepared by immunoSEQ multiplex PCR; TCRdb keeps only in-frame clonotypes and omits some of them. Seen here are about 30,000 clones, approximately 90% observed once, and the top ten hold approximately 12%. This specimen belongs to a study of T cells in localized non-small cell lung cancer. The CDR3 has 15 residues. Trimming took 6 bases from V and 3 from J; bases not matched to a gene: 4. Germline V gene lookup returns CDR1 MNHEY and CDR2 SVGAGI. Study findings and constraints: Multi-region tumor sequencing was not done, so intratumor heterogeneity could not be excluded. Uninvolved adjacent lung showed peak T cell clonality, exceeding tumor.

This sample comprised peripheral blood, obtained before any cancer treatment. The TCR comes from a female donor of 60 years or more with stage III squamous cell lung carcinoma. This sequence joins TRBV6-5 and TRBJ2-1; 11 bases are shared with TRBD1. The CDR3 reads CASSSGTGGYNEQFF. In nucleotides, the CDR3 is TGTGCCAGCAGCTCCGGGACAGGGGGCTACAATGAGCAGTTCTTC.